This T cell receptor (beta chain) was identified during a study of T cell clonality in common variable immunodeficiency. This clone was seen at least ten times. The antigen is undetermined. The CDR3 end lies 3 residues beyond the end of the read and is filled in from the germline J gene. Study-level results: In common variable immunodeficiency, TCR beta chains reportedly carried fewer deletions and N-nucleotide insertions.

Trimming took 4 bases from V and 3 from J, leaving 8 bases between them. The CDR3 runs 13 residues. Germline V gene lookup returns CDR1 SGHTA and CDR2 FQGNSA. The assay was immunoSEQ multiplex PCR, and TCRdb's table has in-frame clones only and misses some. Singletons are absent from the sample, which has approximately 42,000 clones. Source material: peripheral blood mononuclear cells. This rearrangement joins TRBV7-2 to TRBJ2-3; a possible D gene is TRBD1 (5 bases). The source is a person aged 18 to 75 in good health. Partial CDR3 DNA: TGTGCCAGCAGCTCGCACAGGACAGATACG. It codes for CASSSHRTDT. The entire CDR3 protein is CASSSHRTDTQYF. The whole variable domain, filled in from reference TRBV7-2 and TRBJ2-3, reads GAGVSQSPSNKVTEKGKDVELRCDPISGHTALYWYRQSLGQGLEFLIYFQGNSAPDKSGLPSDRFSAERTGGSVSTLTIQRTQQEDSAVYLCASSSHRTDTQYFGPGTRLTVL.